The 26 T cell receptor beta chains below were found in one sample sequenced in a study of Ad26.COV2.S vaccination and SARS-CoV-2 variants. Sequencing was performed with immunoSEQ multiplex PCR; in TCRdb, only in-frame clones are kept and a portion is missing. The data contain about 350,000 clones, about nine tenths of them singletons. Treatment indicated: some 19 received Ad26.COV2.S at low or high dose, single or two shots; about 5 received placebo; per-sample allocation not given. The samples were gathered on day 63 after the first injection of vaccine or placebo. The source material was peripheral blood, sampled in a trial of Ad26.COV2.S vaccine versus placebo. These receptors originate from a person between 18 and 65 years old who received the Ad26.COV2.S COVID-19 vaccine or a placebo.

Here the CDR3 reads CASDGTGGPPSSTRGINEQFF. The DNA for the CDR3 is TGTGCCAGCGACGGGACAGGGGGTCCACCCAGCAGCACAAGAGGAATAAATGAGCAGTTCTTC. J is TRBJ2-1 and V is TRBV28; 11 bases align to TRBD1. The CDR3 is 21 amino acids. Germline V lookup: CDR1 MDHEN, CDR2 SYDVKM. Germline trimming cut 8 bases from V and 7 bases from J; bases unmatched to any gene: 28.

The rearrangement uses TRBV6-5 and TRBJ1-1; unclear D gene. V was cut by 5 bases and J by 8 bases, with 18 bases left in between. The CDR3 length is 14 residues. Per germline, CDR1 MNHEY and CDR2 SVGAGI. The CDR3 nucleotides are TGTGCCAGCAGTCCCGACAACACCCGAGGCGAAGCTTTCTTT. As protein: CASSPDNTRGEAFF.

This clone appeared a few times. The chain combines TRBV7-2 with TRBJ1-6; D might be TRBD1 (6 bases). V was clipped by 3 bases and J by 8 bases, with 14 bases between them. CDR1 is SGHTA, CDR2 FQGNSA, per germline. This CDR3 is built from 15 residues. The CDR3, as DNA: TGTGCCAGCAGCTTTTCGACAGGACTGGATTCACCCCTCCACTTT. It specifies CASSFSTGLDSPLHF.

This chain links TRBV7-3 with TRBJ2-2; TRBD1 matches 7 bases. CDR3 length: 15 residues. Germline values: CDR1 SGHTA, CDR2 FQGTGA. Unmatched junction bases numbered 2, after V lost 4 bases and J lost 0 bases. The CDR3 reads CASSSGQPNTGELFF. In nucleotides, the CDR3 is TGTGCCAGCAGCTCGGGACAGCCGAACACCGGGGAGCTGTTTTTT. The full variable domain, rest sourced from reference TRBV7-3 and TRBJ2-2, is GAGVSQTPSNKVTEKGKYVELRCDPISGHTALYWYRQSLGQGPEFLIYFQGTGAADDSGLPNDRFFAVRPEGSVSTLKIQRTERGDSAVYLCASSSGQPNTGELFFGEGSRLTVL.

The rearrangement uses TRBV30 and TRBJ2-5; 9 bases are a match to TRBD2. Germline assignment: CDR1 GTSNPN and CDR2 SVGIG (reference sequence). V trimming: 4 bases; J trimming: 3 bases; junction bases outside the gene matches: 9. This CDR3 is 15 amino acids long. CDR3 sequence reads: CAWTQRLAVKETQYF. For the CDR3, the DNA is TGTGCCTGGACCCAGAGACTAGCGGTTAAAGAGACCCAGTACTTC.

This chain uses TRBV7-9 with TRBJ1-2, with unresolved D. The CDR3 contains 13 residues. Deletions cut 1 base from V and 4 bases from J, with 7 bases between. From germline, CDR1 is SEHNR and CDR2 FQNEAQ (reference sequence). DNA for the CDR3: TGTGCCAGCAGCTTAGGGGGAGTCTATGGCTACACCTTC. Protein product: CASSLGGVYGYTF. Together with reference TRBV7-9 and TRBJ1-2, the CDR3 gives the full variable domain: DTGVSQNPRHKITKRGQNVTFRCDPISEHNRLYWYRQTLGQGPEFLTYFQNEAQLEKSRLLSDRFSAERPKGSFSTLEIQRTEQGDSAMYLCASSLGGVYGYTFGSGTRLTVV.

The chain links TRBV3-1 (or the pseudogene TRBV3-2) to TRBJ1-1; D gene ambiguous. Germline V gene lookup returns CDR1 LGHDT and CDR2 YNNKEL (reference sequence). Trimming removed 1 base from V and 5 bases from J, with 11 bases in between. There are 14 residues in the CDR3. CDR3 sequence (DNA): TGTGCCAGCAGCCAAGTGCTGGGAAAGACTGAAGCTTTCTTT. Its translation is CASSQVLGKTEAFF.

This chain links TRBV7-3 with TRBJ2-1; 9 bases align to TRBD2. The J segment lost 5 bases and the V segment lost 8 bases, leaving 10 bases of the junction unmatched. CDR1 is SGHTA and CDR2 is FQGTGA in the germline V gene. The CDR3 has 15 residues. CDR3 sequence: CASGNLAGVNNEQFF. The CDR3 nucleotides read TGTGCCAGCGGGAACTTAGCGGGGGTAAACAATGAGCAGTTCTTC.

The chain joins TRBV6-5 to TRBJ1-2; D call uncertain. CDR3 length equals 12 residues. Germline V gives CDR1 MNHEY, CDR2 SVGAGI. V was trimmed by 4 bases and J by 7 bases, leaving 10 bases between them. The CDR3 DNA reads TGTGCCAGCAGTTCACTTATATCTGGCTACACCTTC. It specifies CASSSLISGYTF.

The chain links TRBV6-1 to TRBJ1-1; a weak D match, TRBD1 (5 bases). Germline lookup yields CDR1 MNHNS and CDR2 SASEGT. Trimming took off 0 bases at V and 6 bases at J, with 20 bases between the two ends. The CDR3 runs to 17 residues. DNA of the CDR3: TGTGCCAGCAGTGAAGCGCTACCGGGACTCCCGGGGCCTGAAGCTTTCTTT. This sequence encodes CASSEALPGLPGPEAFF.

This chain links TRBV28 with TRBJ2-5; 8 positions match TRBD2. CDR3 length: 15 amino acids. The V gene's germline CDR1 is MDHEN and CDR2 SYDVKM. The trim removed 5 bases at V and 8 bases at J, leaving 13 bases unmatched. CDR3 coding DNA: TGTGCCAGCAGTACCTCGGGACTAGTTAGAGAAACCCAGTACTTC. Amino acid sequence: CASSTSGLVRETQYF.

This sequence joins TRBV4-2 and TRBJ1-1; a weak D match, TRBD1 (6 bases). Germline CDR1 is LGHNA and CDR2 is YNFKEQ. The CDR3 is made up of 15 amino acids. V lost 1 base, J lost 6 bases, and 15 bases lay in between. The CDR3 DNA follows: TGTGCCAGCAGCCAAGGATGGGCCGGACAGCCTGAAGCTTTCTTT. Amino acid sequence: CASSQGWAGQPEAFF.

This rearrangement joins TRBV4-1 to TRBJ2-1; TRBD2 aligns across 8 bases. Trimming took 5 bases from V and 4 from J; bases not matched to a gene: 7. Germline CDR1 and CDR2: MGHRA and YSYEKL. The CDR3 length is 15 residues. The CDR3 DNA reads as TGCGCCAGCAGCTCAAGCGGGGGAGAATACAATGAGCAGTTCTTC. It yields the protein CASSSSGGEYNEQFF.

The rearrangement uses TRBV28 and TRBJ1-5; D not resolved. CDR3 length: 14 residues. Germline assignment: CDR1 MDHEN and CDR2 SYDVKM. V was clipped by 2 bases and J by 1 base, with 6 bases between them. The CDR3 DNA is TGTGCCAGCAGTTTAAGGCAGAGCAATCAGCCCCAGCATTTT. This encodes CASSLRQSNQPQHF.

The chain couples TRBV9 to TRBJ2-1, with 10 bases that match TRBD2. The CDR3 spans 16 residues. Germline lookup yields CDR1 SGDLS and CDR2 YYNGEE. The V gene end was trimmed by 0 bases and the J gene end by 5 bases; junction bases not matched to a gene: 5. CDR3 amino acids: CASSVAWGLANNEQFF. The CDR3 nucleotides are TGTGCCAGCAGCGTAGCTTGGGGACTAGCGAACAATGAGCAGTTCTTC.

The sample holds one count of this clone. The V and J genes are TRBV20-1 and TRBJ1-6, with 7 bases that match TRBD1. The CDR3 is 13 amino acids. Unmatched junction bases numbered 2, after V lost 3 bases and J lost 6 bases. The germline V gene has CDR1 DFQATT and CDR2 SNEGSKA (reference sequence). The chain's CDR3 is CSASRDSNSPLHF. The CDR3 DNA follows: TGCAGTGCTAGTAGGGACAGTAATTCACCCCTCCACTTT.

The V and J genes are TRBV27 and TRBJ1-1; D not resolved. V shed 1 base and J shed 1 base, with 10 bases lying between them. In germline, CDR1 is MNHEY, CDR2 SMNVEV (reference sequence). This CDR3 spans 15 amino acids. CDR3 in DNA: TGTGCCAGCAGTTTATGGGCAGAGCGGAACACTGAAGCTTTCTTT. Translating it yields CASSLWAERNTEAFF.

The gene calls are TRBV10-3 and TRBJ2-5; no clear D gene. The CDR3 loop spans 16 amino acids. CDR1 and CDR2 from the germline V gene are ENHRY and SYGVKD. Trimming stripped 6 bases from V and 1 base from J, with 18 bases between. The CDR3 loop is CAISRYGGETQETQYF. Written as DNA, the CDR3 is TGTGCCATCAGCAGGTACGGCGGAGAAACCCAAGAGACCCAGTACTTC.

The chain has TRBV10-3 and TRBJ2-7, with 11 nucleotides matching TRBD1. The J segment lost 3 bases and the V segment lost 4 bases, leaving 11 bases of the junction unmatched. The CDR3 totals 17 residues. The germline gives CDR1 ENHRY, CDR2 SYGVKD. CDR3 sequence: CAISGETGTGGIYEQYF. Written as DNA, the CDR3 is TGTGCCATCAGTGGGGAGACTGGGACAGGGGGTATCTACGAGCAGTACTTC.

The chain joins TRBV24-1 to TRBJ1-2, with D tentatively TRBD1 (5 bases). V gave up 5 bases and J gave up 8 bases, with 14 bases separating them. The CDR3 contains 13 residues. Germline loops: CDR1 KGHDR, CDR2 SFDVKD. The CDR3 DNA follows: TGTGCCACCAGTGGGTTTGGGGACGGCGGCTACACCTTC. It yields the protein CATSGFGDGGYTF.

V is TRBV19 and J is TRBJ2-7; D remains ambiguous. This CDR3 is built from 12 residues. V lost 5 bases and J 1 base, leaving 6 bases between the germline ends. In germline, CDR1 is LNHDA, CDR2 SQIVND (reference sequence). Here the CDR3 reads CASSGVSYEQYF. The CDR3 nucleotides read TGTGCCAGTAGTGGGGTATCCTACGAGCAGTACTTC.

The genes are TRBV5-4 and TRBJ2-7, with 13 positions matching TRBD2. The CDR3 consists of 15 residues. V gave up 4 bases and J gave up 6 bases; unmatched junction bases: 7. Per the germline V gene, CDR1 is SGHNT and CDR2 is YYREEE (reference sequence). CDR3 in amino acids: CASSPQLAGGIEQYF. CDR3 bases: TGTGCCAGCAGCCCTCAACTAGCGGGGGGGATCGAGCAGTACTTC.

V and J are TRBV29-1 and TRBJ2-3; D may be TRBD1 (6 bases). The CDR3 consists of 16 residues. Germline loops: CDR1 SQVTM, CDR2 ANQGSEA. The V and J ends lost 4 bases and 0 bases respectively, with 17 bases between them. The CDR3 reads CSVVLNYRVSTDTQYF. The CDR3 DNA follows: TGCAGCGTTGTTCTAAATTACAGGGTCAGCACAGATACGCAGTATTTT.

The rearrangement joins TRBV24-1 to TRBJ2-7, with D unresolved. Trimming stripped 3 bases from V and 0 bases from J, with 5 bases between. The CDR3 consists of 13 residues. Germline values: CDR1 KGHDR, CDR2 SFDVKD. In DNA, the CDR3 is TGTGCCACCAGTGATGGCAGCTCCTACGAGCAGTACTTC. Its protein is CATSDGSSYEQYF.

CDR3 amino acids: CATSRLGQTSQPQHF. CDR3 bases: TGTGCCACCAGCAGATTAGGACAGACGTCCCAGCCCCAGCATTTT. This chain links TRBV15 with TRBJ1-5, with D possibly matching TRBD1 (6 bases). The CDR3 sequence is 15 residues long. V dropped 2 bases and J dropped 7 bases, with 15 bases sitting between them. Germline V CDR1 and CDR2: LNHNV, YYDKDF (reference sequence).

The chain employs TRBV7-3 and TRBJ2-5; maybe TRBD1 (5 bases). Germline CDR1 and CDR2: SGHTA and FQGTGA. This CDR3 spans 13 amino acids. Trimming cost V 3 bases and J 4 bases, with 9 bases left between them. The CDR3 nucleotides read TGTGCCAGCAGCTTGGGGCAGAGAGAGACCCAGTACTTC. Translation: CASSLGQRETQYF.